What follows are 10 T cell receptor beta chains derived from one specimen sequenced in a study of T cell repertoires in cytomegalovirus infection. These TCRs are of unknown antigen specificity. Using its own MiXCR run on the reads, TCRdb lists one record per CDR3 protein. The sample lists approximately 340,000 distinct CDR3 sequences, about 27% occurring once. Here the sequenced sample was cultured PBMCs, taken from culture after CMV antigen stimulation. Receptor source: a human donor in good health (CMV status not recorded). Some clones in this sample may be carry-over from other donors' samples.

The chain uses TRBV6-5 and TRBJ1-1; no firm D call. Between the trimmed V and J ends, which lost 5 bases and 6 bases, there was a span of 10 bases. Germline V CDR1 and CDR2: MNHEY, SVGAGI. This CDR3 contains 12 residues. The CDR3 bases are TGTGCCAGCAGTAGACGTAGGTCTGAAGCTTTCTTT. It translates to CASSRRRSEAFF.

CDR3 residues: CASSSTSPRTDTQYF. CDR3 coding DNA: TGTGCCAGCAGCTCCACTAGCCCGCGCACAGATACGCAGTATTTT. The chain employs TRBV7-9 and TRBJ2-3; D is perhaps TRBD2 (6 bases). Trimming left V 4 bases short and J 1 base short, with 12 bases between. Germline-derived CDR1 and CDR2 are SEHNR and FQNEAQ (reference sequence). The CDR3 loop spans 15 amino acids. The full variable domain, in which reference TRBV7-9 and TRBJ2-3 provide the parts outside the CDR3, is DTGVSQNPRHKITKRGQNVTFRCDPISEHNRLYWYRQTLGQGPEFLTYFQNEAQLEKSRLLSDRFSAERPKGSFSTLEIQRTEQGDSAMYLCASSSTSPRTDTQYFGPGTRLTVL.

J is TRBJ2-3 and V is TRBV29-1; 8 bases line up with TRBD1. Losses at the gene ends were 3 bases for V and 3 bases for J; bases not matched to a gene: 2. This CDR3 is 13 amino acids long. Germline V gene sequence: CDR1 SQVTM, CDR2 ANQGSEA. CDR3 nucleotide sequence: TGCAGCGTTGACAGGGGGCATACAGATACGCAGTATTTT. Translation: CSVDRGHTDTQYF.

The CDR3 nucleotides read TGCGCCAGCAGCTTGGATACAGGGGATCAGCCCCAGCATTTT. Translation gives CASSLDTGDQPQHF. J is TRBJ1-5 and V is TRBV5-1; 7 positions match TRBD1. The J segment lost 5 bases and the V segment lost 0 bases, leaving 2 bases of the junction unmatched. The CDR3 length is 14 residues. CDR1 is SGHRS and CDR2 is YFSETQ in the germline V gene.

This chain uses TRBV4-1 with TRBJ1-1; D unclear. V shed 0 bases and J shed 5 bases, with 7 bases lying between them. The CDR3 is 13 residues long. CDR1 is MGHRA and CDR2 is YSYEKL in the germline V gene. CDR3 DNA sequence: TGCGCCAGCAGCCAAGATCGATGGACTGAAGCTTTCTTT. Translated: CASSQDRWTEAFF.

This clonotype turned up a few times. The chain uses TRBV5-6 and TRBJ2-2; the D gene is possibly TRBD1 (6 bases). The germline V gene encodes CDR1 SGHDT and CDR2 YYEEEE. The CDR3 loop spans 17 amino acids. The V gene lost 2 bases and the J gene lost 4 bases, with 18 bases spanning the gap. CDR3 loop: CASSLGWGTTFTGELFF. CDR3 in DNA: TGTGCCAGCAGCTTAGGGTGGGGGACAACTTTCACCGGGGAGCTGTTTTTT.

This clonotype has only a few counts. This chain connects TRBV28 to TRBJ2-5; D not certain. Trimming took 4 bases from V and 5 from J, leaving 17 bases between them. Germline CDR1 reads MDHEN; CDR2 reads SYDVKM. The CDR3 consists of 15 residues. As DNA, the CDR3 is TGTGCCAGCAGTTCCGACACCGCCGGTTGGGAGACCCAGTACTTC. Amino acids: CASSSDTAGWETQYF.

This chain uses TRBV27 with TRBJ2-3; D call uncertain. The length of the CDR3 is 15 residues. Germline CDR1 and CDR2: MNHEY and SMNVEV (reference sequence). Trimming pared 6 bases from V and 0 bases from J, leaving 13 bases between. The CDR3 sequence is CASSPWATSTDTQYF. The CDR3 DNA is TGTGCCAGCAGCCCGTGGGCCACTAGCACAGATACGCAGTATTTT.

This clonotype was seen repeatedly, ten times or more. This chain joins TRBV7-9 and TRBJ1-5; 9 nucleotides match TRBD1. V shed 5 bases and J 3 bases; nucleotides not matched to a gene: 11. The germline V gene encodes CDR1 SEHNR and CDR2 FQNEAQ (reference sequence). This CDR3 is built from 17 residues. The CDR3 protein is CASSRRGQGGFNQPQHF. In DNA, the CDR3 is TGTGCCAGCAGCCGGCGGGGACAGGGAGGTTTCAATCAGCCCCAGCATTTT.

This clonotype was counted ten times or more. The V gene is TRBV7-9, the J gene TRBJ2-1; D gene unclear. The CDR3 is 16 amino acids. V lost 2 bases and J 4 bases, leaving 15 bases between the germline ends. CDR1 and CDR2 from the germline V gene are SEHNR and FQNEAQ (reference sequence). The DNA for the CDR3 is TGTGCCAGCAGCTTATCATCACAGCGACGTTACAATGAGCAGTTCTTC. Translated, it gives CASSLSSQRRYNEQFF.